The present T cell receptor beta chain was sequenced within a study of cytomegalovirus exposure and HLA in healthy donors. This CDR3 has 14 amino acids. The V gene's germline CDR1 is LNHDA and CDR2 SQIVND (reference sequence). V was pared by 4 bases and J by 0 bases, with 8 bases between. 13 Jbeta primers and 60 Vbeta primers were used for the PCR. Profiling relied on immunoSEQ multiplex PCR, and the TCRdb table lists in-frame clones only, not all of them. Of 55,000 to 80,000 clones listed, around 80% were seen once; the top ten hold 2.5% to 3%. The sample was PBMCs. The genes are TRBV19 and TRBJ2-3; D is ambiguous. This receptor was obtained from a woman under 40 in good health and CMV-seronegative. The CDR3 region is CASSTASSTDTQYF. The CDR3 nucleotides are TGTGCCAGTAGTACGGCTAGTAGCACAGATACGCAGTATTTT.